This entry is about one TCR beta chain. What it binds is unknown. The record originates from a study of PD-1 blockade in classical Hodgkin lymphoma. Findings of the study overall: Individuals who commenced nivolumab within less than 1 year of ASCT were excluded. CD4+ TCR diversity, unlike CD8+, climbed significantly by C4D1.

The CDR3 loop spans 15 amino acids. Trimming took 3 bases from V and 0 from J, leaving 10 bases between them. CDR1 MNHNS and CDR2 SASEGT come from the germline V gene. As to time point: cycle 4 day 1 (C4D1), after 6 weeks of nivolumab. Every patient experienced relapse after autologous stem cell transplantation, and brentuximab vedotin exposure varied. Assay: immunoSEQ multiplex PCR; the TCRdb copy retains only in-frame clones and omits some. Of roughly 90,000 clones detected, under 85% appear once; the ten largest clones hold over 15%. This TCR came from a human donor with classical Hodgkin lymphoma. This specimen consisted of peripheral blood mononuclear cells (PBMCs), obtained before the fourth cycle of nivolumab. V and J are TRBV6-1 and TRBJ2-3; D might be TRBD1 (5 bases). The CDR3 sequence is CASSDGHASTDTQYF. CDR3 DNA: TGTGCCAGCAGTGATGGACATGCTAGCACAGATACGCAGTATTTT.